The T cell receptor (beta chain) described here comes from a study of T cells in Graves' hyperthyroidism and ophthalmopathy. RNA transcripts were the template for amplifying TCR beta CDR3 regions. HTBI primers drove first-round RT-PCR of the TCR CDR3. MiXCR, run by TCRdb on the multiplex PCR reads, gives a single entry per CDR3 protein. This sample has 450,000 to 650,000 distinct CDR3 sequences, with approximately 17% found just once. Study-wide results and caveats: Most thyroid clonotypes that were expanded above 0.001 also turned up in blood.

The CDR3 consists of 13 residues. Looked up from germline, CDR1 is DFQATT and CDR2 is SNEGSKA (reference sequence). V lost 0 bases to trimming and J lost 7 bases, with 10 bases between them. Concerning this clonotype itself: The antigen is undetermined.

Ophthalmopathy patients had Clinical Activity Score at least 3, NOSPECS grade at least 4, duration under 3 months. Exclusion criteria comprised uncontrolled infection, other autoimmune disease, pregnancy or lactation. Clinical symptoms, serum thyroxine and TRAb, thyroid ultrasound and orbital computed tomography together formed the diagnostic basis. This TCR came from a woman between 18 and 30 years old with Graves' ophthalmopathy. The genes are TRBV20-1 and TRBJ1-5; TRBD1 might be the D (6 bases). The sequenced material came from blood. The CDR3 here is CSAREGASQPQHF. CDR3 nucleotide sequence: TGCAGTGCTAGAGAGGGGGCGAGCCAGCCCCAGCATTTT.